This T cell receptor beta chain was identified during a study of cytomegalovirus exposure and HLA in healthy donors (dated by TCRdb to 2016 to 2017). About the full investigation: According to an earlier analysis of 587 of the donors, some 170 million T cells yielded 117 million unique TCR beta sequences and roughly 280 Gb of sequence data. Around 300 gigabases of sequencing data and 78 million or so unique TCR sequences were included in an early release covering roughly 600 HLA-typed donors. Of the roughly 400 genotyped donors, 81% fell in the genetic ancestry cluster associated with self-reported Caucasian donors. The study was designed to test whether signatures of past pathogen exposure could be identified by cataloging public T cell receptors. The study used immunosequencing to profile the T cell repertoires of 670 or so subjects and linked those repertoires to cytomegalovirus serostatus. Besides the first cohort of approximately 670 subjects, a separate validation cohort made up of roughly 130 different subjects was used. The study combined high-throughput TCR immunosequencing, statistical association of individual TCRs with disease status, and machine learning to predict cytomegalovirus infection status. A later analysis re-examined previously published TCR beta repertoires from more than 600 donors and added high-resolution HLA genotyping to investigate patterns of TCR occurrence. Rather than drawing on any new phenotypic data, the later analysis identified candidate immune exposures from TCR beta sequences and the way those sequences occurred across donors. To decide whether each TCR beta V gene segment behaved as functional or pseudogenic, an earlier analysis of some 570 of the donors relied on high-throughput TCR beta sequencing. Donor age, sex, ethnicity and CMV serostatus were collected together with the repertoire data. In a later genetic analysis, genome-wide SNP genotypes for about 55% of the 666 donors were used, and that subset was treated as a discovery cohort. Every discovery cohort repertoire had been produced on one sequencing platform. HLA typing covered class I and class II loci at four-digit resolution. Typing coverage differed by locus: A, B, C, DRB1 and DQB1 were typed in roughly 629-630 donors, DQA1 in around 500, DPA1 in nearly 610, and DPB1 in roughly 470. Roughly 5 DR-DQ haplotypes were handled as single units for association and clustering because linkage in the cohort was strong. On average, 235,054 unique TCR beta nucleotide sequences were sequenced per donor among more than 350 genotyped donors of the cohort, with 15% to 20% of those sequences being non-productive. What the work shows at the level of the full study, not this receptor alone: According to a later analysis, TCR association rates differed among HLA loci, with DRB1 alleles showing the most associated TCRs and HLA-C alleles showing the fewest. Linkage disequilibrium might explain the correlated functional status among segregating V segments, but an unknown experimental factor could not be ruled out. The authors suggested that the approach could potentially be extended to other disease states and immunological phenotypes. Seventeen rarely observed V segments, including chromosome 9 orphons, were excluded from the earlier analysis of approximately 500 of the donors because counts were too low. An association between a missense DCLRE1C variant and V-gene and J-gene trimming of TCR beta chains was found in a later genetic analysis and replicated in an independent cohort. The study listed 150 to 200 TCR beta chains as associated with cytomegalovirus. For the cohort, immune exposure information was limited to CMV serostatus. A further reported finding was that TCR beta sequences accurately predicted the HLA-A and HLA-B alleles for most subjects in the first cohort. A group of highly shared sequence variants was considered likely to be a technical artifact of the sequencing pipeline. An earlier analysis of around 600 of the donors showed that most TCR beta V segments appeared in productive rearrangements either about 90% or about 30% of the time, which broadly matched IMGT annotations. According to a later analysis, most CMV-associated TCR beta chains appeared to be HLA-restricted, and the HLA associations seemed to be driven largely by CMV exposure. A few of the identified cytomegalovirus-associated TCR beta chains were confirmed in vitro to be specific for cytomegalovirus antigens. In a later analysis, over 15,000 TCR beta sequences were associated with specific HLA alleles at a false discovery rate of 0.05. In a later analysis, HLA-associated TCR beta chains showed more clonal expansion and lower generation probabilities than non-associated chains that were equally common. Some IMGT-functional V segments, including TRBV6-2 and TRBV6-3, could not be told apart with the 87-base-pair reads, so those segments were excluded. Across donors, most TCR sequences were observed very rarely, whereas some public TCRs were present in many individuals. In a later genetic analysis, fewer N-insertions in productive TCRs were reported among donors in an Asian-associated ancestry cluster than the roughly 700-donor mean. Because HLA typing was missing for some donors at each locus, association tests included only the typed subset. When HLA alleles, especially DR and DQ, strongly co-occurred, TCR associations were difficult to assign to individual alleles. Only TCR beta chains were sequenced in this cohort, and the absence of alpha or paired-chain data limited detectable features. The presence/absence analyses assumed that sequencing depth was roughly uniform across donors, and that assumption may not be true. Several of the top co-occurrence clusters appeared to be linked to parvovirus B19, influenza, CMV and Epstein-Barr virus, according to a later analysis. Cytomegalovirus status was reported to be diagnosed by the classifier with high specificity and sensitivity in both the original and validation cohorts.

Libraries were prepared through the immunoSEQ multiplex PCR assay. For the multiplex PCR, a mixture combining 60 forward primers for TCR Vbeta segments and 13 reverse primers for TCR Jbeta segments was used. A multiplex PCR assay on genomic DNA amplified the CDR3 region of rearranged TCR beta genes. The amplified TCR beta libraries were sequenced on the Illumina HiSeq System as 87-base-pair reads. On the authors' methods: In a later analysis, 77 million or so unique TCR beta chains were counted across the 500 to 850 repertoires, and around 10 million of these chains were shared by at least two donors. Raw reads were error-corrected and collapsed into unique sequences with a nearest-neighbor algorithm that merged closely related sequences to remove PCR and sequencing errors. CDR3 sequences were aligned to IMGT reference sequences to assign V, D and J gene segments. For a sequence to be retained, a match of at least six nucleotides was required to both a V gene segment and a J gene segment. A rearrangement was called productive if the CDR3 had no stop codons and remained in frame with V and J, and every other rearrangement was called non-productive. CDR3 was defined according to IMGT convention as the region running from the second conserved V-encoded cysteine to the conserved J-encoded phenylalanine. Sequences without an unambiguous match to a single V gene segment were excluded from the earlier analysis of several hundred of the donors. In an earlier analysis of 587 of the donors, a V segment was called functional when productive rearrangements were above 56.7%, and segregating when the standard deviation between donors exceeded 5%. A statistical classification framework was developed to diagnose cytomegalovirus status using the catalog of TCR beta chain sequences. In a later analysis, TCR nucleotide sequences were compared against IMGT/GENE-DB human TR gene sequences so that V and J genes could be assigned. A later analysis assigned CDR3 sequences and most-parsimonious VDJ recombination scenarios with the TCRdist pipeline. A later analysis defined each TCR beta chain by its CDR3 amino acid sequence plus V-gene family, and excluded reads lacking a unique V-gene family. To address suspected cross-contamination and a sequencing artifact, a later analysis removed approximately 590 highly shared, low-generation-probability nucleotide sequences. For each public chain, a later analysis derived a clonal expansion index from normalized ranks of inferred template counts within each repertoire. In a later analysis, generation probabilities were computed using a VDJ recombination model fitted to out-of-frame rearrangements, and the results were checked against IGoR. A later analysis scored TCR-TCR, TCR-HLA and TCR-CMV co-occurrence with hypergeometric tests, applying a repertoire-size bias correction to TCR pairs. In a later analysis, false discovery rates were estimated by permuting HLA or CMV assignments 20 times. In a later analysis, co-occurring TCRs were grouped using DBSCAN, with TCRdist sequence similarity added in when clustering inside HLA-allele-positive subsets. Repertoires with fewer than 30,000 or more than 120,000 public chains were left out of co-occurrence clustering, as were a handful of repertoires with anomalous nucleotide sharing. Imported from immuneACCESS, the table was reduced by TCRdb to in-frame sequences with V and J called. These copies leave out some clones; in studies compared against another copy, an unresolved V gene accounts for under half, and the cause of the remainder is not known. V and J calls and clone size are those listed in that table; D and trimming were worked out from the DNA. This sample gives about 71,000 clones in total; around two thirds of them show up just once. About 8.9% of the sample comes from the top ten.

This clone was observed a few times. It lacks a known antigen. No quality values exist for individual bases; no much larger clone is one base distant. The cohort was made up of around 720 healthy bone marrow donors. All cohort members were sampled while nominally healthy, although unrecorded immune exposures were likely present. The donor was CMV seropositive and belonged to the group of about 290 seropositive cohort members. Every donor gave a peripheral blood sample, and the peripheral blood mononuclear cells from that sample were used for TCR beta sequencing. The Qiagen DNeasy Blood Extraction Kit was used to extract genomic DNA from the blood cell samples. The CDR3 has 16 amino acids, counting the end cysteine and phenylalanine. Only CDR3 DNA is held: 48 bases, read in frame from base 1. According to the germline V gene (reference sequence), CDR1 reads SGHNT and CDR2 reads YYREEE. Relative to germline, V is 0 bases shorter and J is 4 bases shorter, with 14 bases between their ends.

The receptor chain draws on TRBV5-4 and TRBJ2-1; the D gene is perhaps TRBD1, on 6 matching bases. The specimen sequenced was PBMCs. The origin of this receptor is a woman aged 45-60 years in good health and CMV-seropositive. The CDR3 here reads CASSLGWDTQYNEQFF. The DNA sequence is TGTGCCAGCAGCTTGGGGTGGGACACCCAATACAATGAGCAGTTCTTC.